The TCR beta chain described here comes from a study of blood T cell repertoires in COVID-19. Across the whole study: Material from acute and convalescent COVID-19 was sourced from the United States, Italy and Spain. In each case, the material was cDNA or gDNA derived from T cells, B-cell-depleted T cells, or PBMCs.

Only a few counts were recorded for this clone. CDR1 is LGHDT, CDR2 YNNKEL, per germline (reference sequence). V lost 2 bases and J lost 6; bases outside the gene matches: 1. The CDR3 is made up of 13 amino acids. TCRdb's copy holds only in-frame clones and misses some; the assay was immunoSEQ multiplex PCR. The sample consists of under 200,000 clones, 82% of them appearing once. Membership in each cohort depended on participant-reported clinical history. V usage is TRBV3-1 (or the pseudogene TRBV3-2) and J usage is TRBJ1-2, with 9 bases identical to TRBD1. The sample comprised PBMCs or T cells enriched from blood (not recorded which). The TCR originated in a man aged 60 to 75 who had recovered from COVID-19. The CDR3 DNA is TGTGCCAGCAGCCAATGGACAGGGGATGGCTACACCTTC. Encoded protein: CASSQWTGDGYTF.